These 17 T cell receptor beta chains originate from one sample sequenced in a study of T cell repertoires in cytomegalovirus infection. A single record per CDR3 protein comes from TCRdb applying MiXCR to the reads. The sample records 300,000 to 400,000 distinct CDR3 sequences, 25% to 35% being singletons. These receptors lack a known antigen. The sequencing here drew on cultured PBMCs, taken from culture after CMV antigen stimulation. The receptor source for this set is a human donor in good health (CMV status not recorded). Some clones in this sample may be carry-over from other donors' samples.

In this sample, this clonotype turned up a few times. The chain carries TRBV6-5 and TRBJ1-2; D might be TRBD1 (5 bases). CDR1 and CDR2 from the germline V gene are MNHEY and SVGAGI. Trimming took off 8 bases at V and 3 bases at J, with 13 bases between the two ends. This CDR3 is 13 amino acids long. This CDR3 is CASRTGEYYGYTF. The CDR3 nucleotides are TGTGCCAGCCGAACAGGAGAATACTATGGCTACACCTTC.

This clonotype was detected only a few times. This sequence joins TRBV4-1 and TRBJ2-3; D gene ambiguous. This CDR3 region has 16 residues. Germline CDR1 is MGHRA and CDR2 is YSYEKL. V lost 0 bases and J 4 bases, leaving 14 bases between the germline ends. CDR3 DNA: TGCGCCAGCAGCCAAGAGCTCCTAGAAATCGCAGATACGCAGTATTTT. Translated, it gives CASSQELLEIADTQYF.

This chain joins TRBV7-3 and TRBJ1-1; no clear D. CDR3 length equals 13 residues. V lost 2 bases and J 10 bases, leaving 14 bases between the germline ends. Germline CDR1 SGHTA, CDR2 FQGTGA. The CDR3 sequence: CASSLEAGGGAFF. CDR3 bases: TGTGCCAGCAGCTTAGAAGCAGGTGGAGGAGCTTTCTTT.

This clonotype has a count of ten or more. The chain uses TRBV18 and TRBJ2-1, with 13 nucleotides matching TRBD2. The CDR3 totals 21 residues. V lost 0 bases to trimming and J lost 6 bases; unmatched junction nucleotides: 17. The germline CDR1 and CDR2 sequences are KGHSH and LQKENI. DNA of the CDR3: TGTGCCAGCTCACCACCGATAGGGACAGGGGGACTAGCGGGAAATTCCAATGAGCAGTTCTTC. Its translation: CASSPPIGTGGLAGNSNEQFF.

This clonotype was counted between two and nine times. V and J are TRBV2 and TRBJ2-1; D unresolved. CDR3 length: 15 amino acids. Trimming removed 3 bases from V and 6 bases from J, with 15 bases in between. Per germline, CDR1 SNHLY and CDR2 FYNNEI. The CDR3 loop is CASSESEQQINEQFF. CDR3 nucleotide sequence: TGTGCCAGCAGTGAGTCAGAACAGCAAATCAATGAGCAGTTCTTC. The whole variable domain, filled in from reference TRBV2 and TRBJ2-1, reads EPEVTQTPSHQVTQMGQEVILRCVPISNHLYFYWYRQILGQKVEFLVSFYNNEISEKSEIFDDQFSVERPDGSNFTLKIRSTKLEDSAMYFCASSESEQQINEQFFGPGTRLTVL.

This clonotype has only a few counts. The chain combines TRBV5-1 with TRBJ2-3; 8 positions agree with TRBD2. The CDR3 is made up of 18 amino acids. Germline assignment: CDR1 SGHRS and CDR2 YFSETQ. The junction had 13 bases not matched to a gene; V was cut back by 2 bases and J by 2 bases. CDR3 amino acids: CASSFFSSDSGATDTQYF. The CDR3 coding sequence is TGCGCCAGCAGCTTTTTCTCTTCGGATAGCGGGGCCACAGATACGCAGTATTTT. The full variable domain, its missing parts supplied by reference TRBV5-1 and TRBJ2-3, is KAGVTQTPRYLIKTRGQQVTLSCSPISGHRSVSWYQQTPGQGLQFLFEYFSETQRNKGNFPGRFSGRQFSNSRSEMNVSTLELGDSALYLCASSFFSSDSGATDTQYFGPGTRLTVL.

This clonotype has a handful of counts. The chain's CDR3 is CASSPRGVAGDTQYF. The CDR3 coding sequence is TGTGCCAGCAGTCCCCGGGGGGTAGCGGGAGATACGCAGTATTTT. The J gene is TRBJ2-3, the V gene TRBV12-3 or TRBV12-4; 7 bases are a match to TRBD2. V shed 5 bases, J shed 5 bases, and the junction held 10 bases outside the gene matches. This CDR3 spans 15 amino acids.

V and J are TRBV2 and TRBJ2-4; 13 positions match TRBD2. V trimming: 11 bases; J trimming: 0 bases; junction bases outside the gene matches: 10. The CDR3 spans 17 residues. The germline gives CDR1 SNHLY, CDR2 FYNNEI. The CDR3 loop is CAGTSGRDGGAKNIQYF. CDR3 coding DNA: TGTGCCGGAACTAGCGGGAGGGATGGAGGAGCCAAAAACATTCAGTACTTC.

By proportion, this clonotype is medium-sized. V gene TRBV18 combines with J gene TRBJ1-2; 10 bases are shared with TRBD1. J gave up 8 bases and V 3 bases, and 6 bases lay outside the gene matches. The CDR3 consists of 14 residues. Germline-derived CDR1 and CDR2 are KGHSH and LQKENI. The CDR3: CASSPGQGHRGYTF. The CDR3, as DNA: TGTGCCAGCTCACCGGGACAGGGGCACCGGGGCTACACCTTC.

The rearrangement joins TRBV10-3 to TRBJ1-2; TRBD1 matches at 12 bases. There are 20 residues in the CDR3. Germline lookup yields CDR1 ENHRY and CDR2 SYGVKD. Unmatched junction bases numbered 17, after V lost 6 bases and J lost 0 bases. The CDR3 nucleotides read TGTGCCATCAGGCCGGGACAGGGGGCGCGGGGGGTATCGACTAACTATGGCTACACCTTC. Translating it yields CAIRPGQGARGVSTNYGYTF.

This clonotype has just a few counts. The chain couples TRBV7-2 to TRBJ1-1, with D uncertain. The CDR3 has 14 amino acids. V gave up 1 base and J gave up 1 base, with 7 bases separating them. Germline CDR1 reads SGHTA; CDR2 reads FQGNSA. CDR3 sequence (DNA): TGTGCCAGCAGCTTAGGGTCAGCGAACACTGAAGCTTTCTTT. Residues: CASSLGSANTEAFF.

The J gene is TRBJ1-1, the V gene TRBV7-6; perhaps TRBD1 as D (5 bases). The CDR3 totals 15 residues. CDR1 and CDR2 from the germline V gene are SGHVS and FNYEAQ. Trimming took 2 bases from V and 2 from J, leaving 12 bases between them. As DNA, the CDR3 is TGTGCCAGCAGCTTAAATACCGGGGGAAACACTGAAGCTTTCTTT. It specifies CASSLNTGGNTEAFF. Based on the CDR3 plus reference TRBV7-6 and TRBJ1-1, the full variable domain is GAGVSQSPRYKVTKRGQDVALRCDPISGHVSLYWYRQALGQGPEFLTYFNYEAQQDKSGLPNDRFSAERPEGSISTLTIQRTEQRDSAMYRCASSLNTGGNTEAFFGQGTRLTVV.

The chain employs TRBV3-1 and TRBJ1-1; 8 bases are a match to TRBD1. V gave up 0 bases and J gave up 4 bases; unmatched junction bases: 4. Germline V gene data show CDR1 as LGHDT and CDR2 as YNNKEL (reference sequence). CDR3 length: 15 amino acids. CDR3 coding DNA: TGTGCCAGCAGCCAAGATCAGGACAGGGCCACTGAAGCTTTCTTT. It encodes CASSQDQDRATEAFF.

The sample holds a few counts of this clonotype. The chain carries TRBV30 and TRBJ2-4; 7 bases align to TRBD2. Losses at the gene ends were 0 bases for V and 4 bases for J; bases not matched to a gene: 9. CDR1 and CDR2 from the germline V gene are GTSNPN and SVGIG (reference sequence). There are 16 residues in the CDR3. The CDR3 protein is CAWSVGGSPGKNIQYF. The CDR3 coding sequence is TGTGCCTGGAGTGTCGGGGGGAGCCCCGGTAAAAACATTCAGTACTTC.

V is TRBV7-9 and J is TRBJ2-7; D tentatively fits TRBD1 or TRBD2 (5 bases each). The CDR3 contains 14 residues. Germline assignment: CDR1 SEHNR and CDR2 FQNEAQ (reference sequence). Trimming shortened V by 1 base and J by 2 bases, and 9 bases separated the two germline ends. Here the CDR3 reads CASSLGPGPYEQYF. Written as DNA, the CDR3 is TGTGCCAGCAGCTTAGGGCCGGGACCCTACGAGCAGTACTTC.

The V gene is TRBV7-6, the J gene TRBJ2-7; weak D call: TRBD1 (6 bases). CDR3 length equals 15 residues. The germline V gene encodes CDR1 SGHVS and CDR2 FNYEAQ. V was shortened by 0 bases and J by 0 bases, with 9 bases between the two germline ends. CDR3 loop: CASSLADRSSYEQYF. In DNA, the CDR3 is TGTGCCAGCAGCTTAGCGGACAGATCCTCCTACGAGCAGTACTTC.

This clonotype occurred a few times. The V and J genes are TRBV7-2 and TRBJ2-1; D call uncertain. This CDR3 is built from 12 residues. Germline V lookup: CDR1 SGHTA, CDR2 FQGNSA. The germline V and J ends were trimmed by 4 bases and 5 bases, with 6 bases remaining between them. The CDR3 coding sequence is TGTGCCAGCAGCTCAATTGACAATGAGCAGTTCTTC. Its protein is CASSSIDNEQFF.